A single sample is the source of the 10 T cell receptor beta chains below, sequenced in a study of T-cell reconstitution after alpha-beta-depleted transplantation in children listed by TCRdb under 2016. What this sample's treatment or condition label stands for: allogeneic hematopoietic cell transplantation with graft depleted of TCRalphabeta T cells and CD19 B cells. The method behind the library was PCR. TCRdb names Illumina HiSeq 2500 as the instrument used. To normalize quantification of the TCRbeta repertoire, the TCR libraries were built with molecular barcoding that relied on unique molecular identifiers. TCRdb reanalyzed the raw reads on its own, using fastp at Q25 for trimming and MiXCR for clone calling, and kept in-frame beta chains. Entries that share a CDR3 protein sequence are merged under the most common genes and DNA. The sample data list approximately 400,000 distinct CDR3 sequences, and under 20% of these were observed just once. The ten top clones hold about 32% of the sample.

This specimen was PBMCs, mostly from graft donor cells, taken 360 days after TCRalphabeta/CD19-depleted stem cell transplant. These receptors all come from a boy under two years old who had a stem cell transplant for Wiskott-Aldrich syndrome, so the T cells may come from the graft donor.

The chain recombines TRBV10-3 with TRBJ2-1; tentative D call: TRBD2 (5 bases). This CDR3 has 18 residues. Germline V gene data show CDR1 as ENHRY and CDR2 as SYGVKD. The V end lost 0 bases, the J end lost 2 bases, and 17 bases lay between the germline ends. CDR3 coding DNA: TGTGCCATCAGTGAGTCGAGAGGGTCTAGGCCACCCTACAATGAGCAGTTCTTC. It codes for CAISESRGSRPPYNEQFF.

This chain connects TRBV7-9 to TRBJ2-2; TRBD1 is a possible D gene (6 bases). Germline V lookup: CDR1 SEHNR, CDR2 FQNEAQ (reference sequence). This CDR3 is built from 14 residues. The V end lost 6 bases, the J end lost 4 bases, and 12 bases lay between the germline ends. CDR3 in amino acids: CASSRRTVTGELFF. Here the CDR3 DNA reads TGTGCCAGCAGTAGGAGGACAGTCACCGGGGAGCTGTTTTTT.

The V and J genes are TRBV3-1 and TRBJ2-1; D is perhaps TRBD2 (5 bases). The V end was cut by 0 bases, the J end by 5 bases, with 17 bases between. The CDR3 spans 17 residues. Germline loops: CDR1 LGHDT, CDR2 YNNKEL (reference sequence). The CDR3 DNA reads TGTGCCAGCAGCCAAGAACCTTCGGGAAGGCGAAACAATGAGCAGTTCTTC. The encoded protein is CASSQEPSGRRNNEQFF.

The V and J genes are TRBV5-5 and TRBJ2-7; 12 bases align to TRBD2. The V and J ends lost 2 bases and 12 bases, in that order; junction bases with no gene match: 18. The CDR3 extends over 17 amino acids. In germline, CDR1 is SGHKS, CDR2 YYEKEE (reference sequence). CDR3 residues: CASSFLHPGLAGADTYF. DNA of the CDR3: TGTGCCAGCAGCTTCTTGCACCCGGGACTAGCGGGCGCTGACACGTACTTC.

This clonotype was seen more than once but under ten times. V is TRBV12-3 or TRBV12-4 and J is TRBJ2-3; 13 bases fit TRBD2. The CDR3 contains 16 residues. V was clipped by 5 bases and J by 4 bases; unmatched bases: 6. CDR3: CASSLGLAGESDTQYF. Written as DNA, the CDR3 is TGTGCCAGCAGTCTAGGACTAGCGGGAGAGTCAGATACGCAGTATTTT.

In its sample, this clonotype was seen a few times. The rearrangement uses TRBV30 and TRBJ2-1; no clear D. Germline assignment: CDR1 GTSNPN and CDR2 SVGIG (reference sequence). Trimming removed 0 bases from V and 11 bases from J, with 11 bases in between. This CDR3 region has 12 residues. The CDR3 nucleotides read TGTGCCTGGAGTGTCAGGCCAAACCAGCAGTTCTTC. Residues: CAWSVRPNQQFF.

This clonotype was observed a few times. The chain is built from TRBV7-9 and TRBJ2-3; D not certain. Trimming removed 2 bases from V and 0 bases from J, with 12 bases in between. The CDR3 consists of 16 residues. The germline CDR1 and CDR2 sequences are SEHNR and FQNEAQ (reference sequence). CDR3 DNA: TGTGCCAGCAGCTTAAAAAGCAGACCTAGCACAGATACGCAGTATTTT. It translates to CASSLKSRPSTDTQYF.

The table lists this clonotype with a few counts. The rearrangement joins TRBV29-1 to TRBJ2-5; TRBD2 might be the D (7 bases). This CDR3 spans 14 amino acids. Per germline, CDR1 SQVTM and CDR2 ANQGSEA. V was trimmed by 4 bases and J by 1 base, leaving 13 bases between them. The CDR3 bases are TGCAGCGTTGTTTTGCGGGGGCTCCAAGAGACCCAGTACTTC. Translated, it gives CSVVLRGLQETQYF.

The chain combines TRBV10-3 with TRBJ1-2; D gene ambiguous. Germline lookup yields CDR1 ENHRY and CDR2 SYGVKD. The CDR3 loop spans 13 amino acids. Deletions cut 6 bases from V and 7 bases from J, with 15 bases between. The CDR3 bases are TGTGCCATCAGCCGGACGGAAAACCCTGGCTACACCTTC. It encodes CAISRTENPGYTF.

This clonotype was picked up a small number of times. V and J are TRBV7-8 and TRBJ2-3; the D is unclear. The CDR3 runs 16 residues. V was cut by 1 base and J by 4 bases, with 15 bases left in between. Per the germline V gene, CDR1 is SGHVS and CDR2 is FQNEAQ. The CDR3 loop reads CASSLGRLLRSDTQYF. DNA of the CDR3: TGTGCCAGCAGCTTAGGGCGCCTTTTACGGTCAGATACGCAGTATTTT.